A selection of T cell receptor beta chains follows, all from one sample in a study of T cells in Graves' hyperthyroidism and ophthalmopathy. MiXCR was run by TCRdb on the multiplex PCR reads, yielding one entry per CDR3 protein. Here the sample spans 300,000 to 450,000 distinct CDR3 sequences, roughly 13% being singletons. The source material was blood. The receptors were sampled from a woman in her fifties or sixties with Graves' hyperthyroidism. CDR3s include the opening cysteine and the closing phenylalanine or tryptophan. Fields, in order: clone size, J gene, V gene, D gene, CDR3 protein, CDR3 DNA. A D gene is named only where the DNA matches it firmly. Rows give clone size only sometimes, using once, few, many, or a class for an expanded clone.

many	TRBJ1-1	TRBV12-3/TRBV12-4	NA	CASRPGGTEAFF	TGTGCCAGCAGGCCTGGCGGCACTGAAGCTTTCTTT
NA	TRBJ1-3	TRBV18	TRBD1	CVSSPPGQSSGNTIYF	TGTGTCAGCTCACCACCGGGACAGAGCTCTGGAAACACCATATATTTT
many	TRBJ2-1	TRBV20-1	TRBD2	CSAFSGGKQFF	TGCAGTGCTTTTAGCGGGGGAAAGCAGTTCTTC
few	TRBJ2-3	TRBV6-1	NA	CASSEVSWGDTQYF	TGTGCCAGCAGTGAAGTATCCTGGGGGGATACGCAGTATTTT
NA	TRBJ2-7	TRBV10-2	TRBD2	CASSRLASGAYEQYF	TGCGCCAGCAGCCGGCTGGCTAGCGGTGCCTACGAGCAGTACTTC
NA	TRBJ2-1	TRBV19	NA	CASSMSLSEGPVNEQFF	TGTGCCAGTAGTATGTCTTTGTCGGAGGGCCCTGTTAATGAGCAGTTCTTC
many	TRBJ1-4	TRBV6-1	NA	CASNGRSNEKLFF	TGTGCCAGCAACGGGCGGTCTAATGAAAAACTGTTTTTT
many	TRBJ2-7	TRBV6-1	TRBD1	CASSYNQGQGYEQYF	TGTGCCAGCAGTTACAACCAGGGACAGGGCTACGAGCAGTACTTC
many	TRBJ2-3	TRBV6-1	NA	CASSGTGDTDTQYF	TGTGCCAGCAGTGGAACAGGTGACACAGATACGCAGTATTTT
NA	TRBJ1-1	TRBV5-1	NA	CASSLLQGRLVNTEAFF	TGCGCCAGCAGCTTGCTTCAGGGCAGGCTCGTGAACACTGAAGCTTTCTTT